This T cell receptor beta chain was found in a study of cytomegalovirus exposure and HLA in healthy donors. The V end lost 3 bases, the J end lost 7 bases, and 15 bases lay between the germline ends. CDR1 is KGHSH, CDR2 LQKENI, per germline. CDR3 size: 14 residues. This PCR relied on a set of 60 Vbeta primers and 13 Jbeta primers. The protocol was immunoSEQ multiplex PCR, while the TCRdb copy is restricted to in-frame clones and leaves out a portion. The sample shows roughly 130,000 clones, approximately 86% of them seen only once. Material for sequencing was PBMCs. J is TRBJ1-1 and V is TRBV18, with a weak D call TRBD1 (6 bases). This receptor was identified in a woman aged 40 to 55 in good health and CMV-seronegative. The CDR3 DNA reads TGTGCCAGCTCACCCGCAGCAGGGGCCCGTGAAGCTTTCTTT. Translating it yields CASSPAAGAREAFF.